This entry features one T cell receptor beta chain sequence. Its recognized antigen is unknown. The record has no base qualities; no much larger clone is one base away. The CDR1 and CDR2 encoded by the germline V gene are SGDLS and YYNGEE. The CDR3, cysteine through phenylalanine, is 15 amino acids long. The sequence is cut down to CDR3 DNA, 45 bases in frame from base 1. V is cut back by 3 bases and J by 4 bases, with 7 bases in the junction unmatched. These data belong to a study of blood T cell repertoires in COVID-19 (dated by TCRdb to between 2020 and 2021). Regarding the research as a whole: The collaborator samples originated in the United States, Italy and Spain and spanned the acute and convalescent phases of COVID-19. The material from the prospective study consisted of cDNA or gDNA derived from T cells, B-cell-depleted T cells, or PBMCs. Subjects who had been exposed to COVID-19, were actively infected with it, or had recovered from it provided the deeply sampled blood TCRbeta repertoires that made up the dataset. A freely available public database, intended as a resource for researchers studying the immune response to SARS-CoV-2, is where the repertoires were released. Samples came from the ongoing ImmuneRACE study (first 160 participants) plus 1,254 subjects from 6 global collaborators. The sample metadata nearly always contained a de-identified subject ID, COVID-19 status, age in years and sex. Where HLA class I and class II types were available, the types were taken from metadata supplied by the sample provider, not from assay-based typing. Here is what the overall study found, with its caveats: Clinical and demographic metadata were provided uncurated, with the amount varying by source and participant.

The collaborating institutions used their own protocols to collect whole blood in K2EDTA tubes. For TCRbeta analysis, collaborators shipped samples as frozen whole blood, isolated PBMCs, or DNA extracted from either of those sample types. The immunoSEQ Assay, a bias-controlled multiplex PCR, was used to amplify TCRbeta CDR3 regions from genomic DNA. Per the original workflow: The number of nucleated cells in each sample was estimated by amplification of reference gene primers within the assay. Sequence reads were collapsed and filtered to measure the absolute abundance of every unique TCRbeta CDR3 rearrangement. Productive Simpson clonality was computed per sample as the square root of Simpson's diversity index over productive rearrangements. Imported from immuneACCESS, the table was reduced by TCRdb to in-frame sequences with V and J called. These copies leave out some clones; in studies compared against another copy, an unresolved V gene accounts for under half, and the cause of the remainder is not known. V and J calls and clone size are copied from that table; D and trimming were computed from the DNA. This sample is represented by more than 80,000 clones; 88% of them were singletons. The top ten clonotypes cover approximately 12% of the sample.

The sample taken for sequencing was peripheral blood. The clonotype comes from an older man with acute or convalescent COVID-19. The V gene is TRBV9 and the J gene is TRBJ1-1; TRBD1 aligns with 9 central bases. The DNA is TGTGCCAGCAGCGCCCACAGGGGGCAATCCACTGAAGCTTTCTTT. Translated, it reads CASSAHRGQSTEAFF.